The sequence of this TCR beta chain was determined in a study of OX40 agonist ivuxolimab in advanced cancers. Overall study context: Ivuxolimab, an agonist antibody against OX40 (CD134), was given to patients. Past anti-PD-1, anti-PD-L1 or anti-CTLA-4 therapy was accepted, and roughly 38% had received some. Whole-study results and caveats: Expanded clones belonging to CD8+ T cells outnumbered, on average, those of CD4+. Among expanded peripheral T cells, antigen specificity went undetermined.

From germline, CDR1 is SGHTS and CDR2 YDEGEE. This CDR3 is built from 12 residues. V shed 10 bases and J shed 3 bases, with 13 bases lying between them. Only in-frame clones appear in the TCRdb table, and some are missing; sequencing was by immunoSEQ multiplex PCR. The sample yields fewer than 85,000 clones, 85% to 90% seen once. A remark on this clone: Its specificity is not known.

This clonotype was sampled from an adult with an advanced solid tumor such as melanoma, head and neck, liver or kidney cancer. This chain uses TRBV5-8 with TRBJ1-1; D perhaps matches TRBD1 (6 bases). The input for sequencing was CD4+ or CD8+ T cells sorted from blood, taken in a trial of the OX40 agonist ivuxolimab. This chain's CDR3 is CAAGRGYTEAFF. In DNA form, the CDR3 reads TGTGCCGCTGGCAGGGGCTACACTGAAGCTTTCTTT.